This TCR beta chain was found in a study of cytomegalovirus exposure and HLA in healthy donors. This CDR3 has 11 amino acids. The V gene's germline CDR1 is MNHEY and CDR2 SMNVEV (reference sequence). V was pared by 9 bases and J by 4 bases, with 2 bases of the junction left unmatched. This clone counts as medium-sized. With 60 Vbeta and 13 Jbeta primers, the PCR was carried out. Sequenced by immunoSEQ multiplex PCR; TCRdb stores in-frame clones only, minus some. The sample shows tens of thousands of clones, over 70% of them seen only once. This clonotype was obtained from a woman in her forties or fifties in good health and CMV-seropositive. Sequenced material: PBMCs. The gene calls are TRBV27 and TRBJ1-1, with 7 bases lining up with TRBD1. The CDR3 sequence: CARTGPTEAFF. CDR3 in DNA: TGTGCCAGGACAGGGCCCACTGAAGCTTTCTTT.